This passage covers 24 T cell receptor beta chains from one sample sequenced in a study of blood T cells in healthy people across ages. A second PCR of 7 to 11 cycles used a sample-barcoded 5' primer and a J-beta primer mix. TCRdb redid the calling of the 5' RACE reads with MiXCR, one entry per CDR3 protein. The table has about 1.6 million distinct CDR3 sequences, roughly 32% seen once. Sequencing input: blood. The receptors were gathered from a woman between 25 and 40 years old in good health.

CDR3 residues: CASSYGGVEQFF. The CDR3, as DNA: TGTGCCAGCAGTTACGGCGGGGTTGAGCAGTTCTTC. This sequence joins TRBV6-5 and TRBJ2-1, with a possible D match to TRBD2 (6 bases). CDR1 and CDR2 (germline): MNHEY, SVGAGI. The CDR3 is made up of 12 amino acids. V was cut by 2 bases and J by 9 bases, with 8 bases left in between.

V is TRBV30 and J is TRBJ2-3; D is unclear. Trimming removed 2 bases at V and 5 bases at J, with 11 bases between. This CDR3 contains 13 residues. CDR1 is GTSNPN and CDR2 is SVGIG in the germline V gene (reference sequence). For the CDR3, the DNA is TGTGCCTGGAGTCCCTCCGGAAGAGATACGCAGTATTTT. This encodes CAWSPSGRDTQYF.

V gene TRBV20-1 combines with J gene TRBJ1-2; TRBD1 might be the D (5 bases). V was cut by 4 bases and J by 5 bases, with 17 bases left in between. Germline V CDR1 and CDR2: DFQATT, SNEGSKA (reference sequence). The CDR3 is 14 residues long. The CDR3 reads CSANPPTVGYGYTF. CDR3 DNA sequence: TGCAGTGCTAACCCTCCGACAGTCGGTTATGGCTACACCTTC.

This clonotype was counted between two and nine times. The J gene is TRBJ2-1, the V gene TRBV5-1; 7 bases are a match to TRBD1. Germline V gene sequence: CDR1 SGHRS, CDR2 YFSETQ. The CDR3 contains 13 residues. The J segment lost 5 bases and the V segment lost 8 bases, leaving 7 bases of the junction unmatched. The CDR3 nucleotides read TGCGCCAGTTGCCGGGACAGAAACAATGAGCAGTTCTTC. Amino acid sequence: CASCRDRNNEQFF.

This clonotype came up once. V is TRBV18 and J is TRBJ2-7, with D unclear. The J call may not be correct, given that the DNA end is closer to TRBJ2-5. Germline CDR1 KGHSH, CDR2 LQKENI. The CDR3 runs to 13 residues. CDR3 DNA sequence: TGTGCCACTCAGCCCGACCTCCTCGAGACCCAGTACTTC. Residues: CATQPDLLETQYF.

This clonotype was observed a handful of times. The V gene is TRBV27, the J gene TRBJ2-7, with D possibly being TRBD1 (5 bases). CDR1 is MNHEY, CDR2 SMNVEV, per germline (reference sequence). The ends were cut back, 2 bases at V and 3 bases at J, with 20 bases in the middle. This CDR3 contains 17 residues. The CDR3 sequence: CASSLRGPRPSDYEQYF. The CDR3 DNA is TGTGCCAGCAGTTTAAGGGGTCCAAGGCCAAGCGACTACGAGCAGTACTTC.

This clonotype was found a few times. This rearrangement joins TRBV3-1 to TRBJ2-7; 7 bases match TRBD1. CDR1 and CDR2 (germline): LGHDT, YNNKEL (reference sequence). The CDR3 is 15 residues long. V trimming: 4 bases; J trimming: 3 bases; junction bases outside the gene matches: 9. The CDR3 region is CASSRKGTANYEQYF. The CDR3 DNA sequence: TGTGCCAGCAGCCGCAAGGGGACAGCCAACTACGAGCAGTACTTC.

This rearrangement joins TRBV6-6 to TRBJ2-1; tentative D call: TRBD2 (7 bases). V lost 2 bases to trimming and J lost 9 bases, with 11 bases between them. Germline CDR1 reads MNHNY; CDR2 reads SVGAGI (reference sequence). This CDR3 spans 13 amino acids. CDR3 sequence (DNA): TGTGCCAGCAGTTACAGGGGGGGCGGTGAGCAGTTCTTC. It codes for CASSYRGGGEQFF.

In nucleotides, the CDR3 is TGTGCCACCAGCAGAGATCCTATGGAGGCAGGGCAAGACAATGAGCAGTTCTTC. Amino acids: CATSRDPMEAGQDNEQFF. The chain joins TRBV15 to TRBJ2-1, with D perhaps TRBD1 or TRBD2 (5 bases each). Between the trimmed V and J ends, which lost 0 bases and 5 bases, there was a span of 20 bases. In germline, CDR1 is LNHNV, CDR2 YYDKDF (reference sequence). The CDR3 spans 18 residues.

The rearrangement uses TRBV9 and TRBJ1-3; 7 bases are shared with TRBD1. Losses at the gene ends were 3 bases for V and 2 bases for J; bases not matched to a gene: 5. The CDR3 contains 15 residues. Per germline, CDR1 SGDLS and CDR2 YYNGEE. In nucleotides, the CDR3 is TGTGCCAGCAGCGGATCCGGACAGGCTGGAAACACCATATATTTT. Amino acids: CASSGSGQAGNTIYF.

The rearrangement uses TRBV6-1 and TRBJ2-1, with TRBD2 identical over 8 bases. In germline, CDR1 is MNHNS, CDR2 SASEGT. CDR3 length: 14 amino acids. Trimming cost V 6 bases and J 8 bases; bases outside gene matches: 9. CDR3 residues: CASRDQRERHEQFF. Written as DNA, the CDR3 is TGTGCCAGCAGGGACCAGCGGGAGCGCCATGAGCAGTTCTTC.

V is TRBV20-1 and J is TRBJ2-1; D ambiguous. Deletions cut 7 bases from V and 7 bases from J, with 23 bases between. This CDR3 contains 15 residues. Germline lookup yields CDR1 DFQATT and CDR2 SNEGSKA (reference sequence). Written as DNA, the CDR3 is TGCAGTGACGTCTATAACATGGCCGGGCCTAATGAGCAGTTCTTC. Protein sequence: CSDVYNMAGPNEQFF.

This clonotype turned up a few times. The gene calls are TRBV28 and TRBJ2-1, with D hard to call. The CDR3 is made up of 11 amino acids. Trimming stripped 5 bases from V and 12 bases from J, with 11 bases between. Per the germline V gene, CDR1 is MDHEN and CDR2 is SYDVKM. The CDR3 bases are TGTGCCAGCAGTGGACCAAGACGGCAGTTCTTC. This translates into CASSGPRRQFF.

The CDR3 protein is CSARGGPGNSPLHF. The CDR3 region has the DNA TGCAGTGCTAGGGGAGGTCCAGGGAATTCACCCCTCCACTTT. V usage is TRBV20-1 and J usage is TRBJ1-6; tentative D call: TRBD1 (5 bases). The germline gives CDR1 DFQATT, CDR2 SNEGSKA (reference sequence). Trimming stripped 3 bases from V and 7 bases from J, with 13 bases between. CDR3 length: 14 residues.

The chain is built from TRBV15 and TRBJ1-6; D is uncertain. Germline values: CDR1 LNHNV, CDR2 YYDKDF (reference sequence). The CDR3 consists of 16 residues. The V end was cut by 0 bases, the J end by 7 bases, with 13 bases between. The CDR3 is CATSRDLRRENSPLHF. CDR3 bases: TGTGCCACCAGCAGAGATTTGAGAAGAGAGAATTCACCCCTCCACTTT.

This chain connects TRBV4-1 to TRBJ1-1; D possibly corresponds to TRBD1 (5 bases). V lost 0 bases to trimming and J lost 6 bases, with 8 bases between them. The length of the CDR3 is 13 residues. The germline V gene encodes CDR1 MGHRA and CDR2 YSYEKL. CDR3 nucleotides: TGCGCCAGCAGCCAAGAGGCAGGGCCTGAAGCTTTCTTT. Its translation: CASSQEAGPEAFF.

This clonotype was seen many times. The junction does not match germline at one end; this may be a read error. The genes are TRBV5-1 and TRBJ2-5; D gene ambiguous. Germline V lookup: CDR1 SGHRS, CDR2 YFSETQ. The CDR3 runs 14 residues. CDR3 in amino acids: CASSLAGGQETQYF. In nucleotides, the CDR3 is TGTGCCAGCAGCTTAGCCGGCGGCCAAGAGACCCAGTACTTC.

The CDR3 region has the DNA TGTGCCAGCAGCTTAGGCGACAGGGAGAAGACTGAAGCTTTCTTT. It is translated as CASSLGDREKTEAFF. The V gene is TRBV7-9, the J gene TRBJ1-1, with 7 positions matching TRBD1. Germline V gene data show CDR1 as SEHNR and CDR2 as FQNEAQ (reference sequence). CDR3 length: 15 amino acids. After removal of 1 base from V and 5 bases from J, the junction contained 7 bases not matched to a gene.

Worth noting for this clonotype: This clone may be a read error of a much larger clone one base away. The chain joins TRBV20-1 to TRBJ1-5; TRBD1 agrees at 10 bases. CDR3 length: 14 residues. V dropped 3 bases and J dropped 6; count of bases not matched to a gene: 5. Germline lookup yields CDR1 DFQATT and CDR2 SNEGSKA (reference sequence). The CDR3 sequence: CSASQDRGSQPQHF. The DNA for the CDR3 is TGCAGTGCTAGTCAGGACAGGGGGAGTCAGCCCCAGCATTTT.

The table lists this clonotype with many counts. The chain uses TRBV10-3 and TRBJ2-7; TRBD2 might be the D (5 bases). Trimming shortened V by 9 bases and J by 0 bases, and 12 bases separated the two germline ends. The CDR3 spans 13 residues. The germline CDR1 and CDR2 sequences are ENHRY and SYGVKD. CDR3 sequence reads: CAISPEASYEQYF. The CDR3 coding sequence is TGTGCCATTTCCCCGGAGGCCTCCTACGAGCAGTACTTC.

The chain is built from TRBV11-2 and TRBJ2-7, with TRBD2 identical over 12 bases. This CDR3 contains 15 residues. The ends lost 5 bases at V and 7 bases at J; junction bases unmatched: 9. Per the germline V gene, CDR1 is SGHAT and CDR2 is FQNNGV. CDR3 region: CASSQTSGGSGEQYF. As DNA, the CDR3 is TGTGCCAGCAGCCAGACTAGCGGGGGTTCTGGGGAGCAGTACTTC.

The V gene is TRBV6-1, the J gene TRBJ2-7; 8 nucleotides match TRBD1. V lost 0 bases to trimming and J lost 0 bases; unmatched junction nucleotides: 4. Germline CDR1 and CDR2: MNHNS and SASEGT. The CDR3 extends over 16 amino acids. The DNA for the CDR3 is TGTGCCAGCAGTGAAGCAGGAGACAGGGGCTCCTACGAGCAGTACTTC. Protein product: CASSEAGDRGSYEQYF.

This clonotype came up many times. At one end the junction does not follow the germline gene, possibly because of a read error. This rearrangement joins TRBV12-3 or TRBV12-4 to TRBJ2-5; D is undetermined. CDR3 length: 12 residues. The CDR3 coding sequence is TGCGCCAGCAGTAGCCAGCAAGAGACCCAGTACTTC. This gives the protein CASSSQQETQYF.

The V call is TRBV3-1, the J call TRBJ2-1; TRBD1 matches 8 bases. The J segment lost 9 bases and the V segment lost 2 bases, leaving 6 bases of the junction unmatched. CDR1 and CDR2 from the germline V gene are LGHDT and YNNKEL (reference sequence). There are 14 residues in the CDR3. The CDR3 reads CASSQTDRVGEQFF. The CDR3 nucleotides are TGTGCCAGCAGCCAAACGGACAGGGTCGGTGAGCAGTTCTTC.